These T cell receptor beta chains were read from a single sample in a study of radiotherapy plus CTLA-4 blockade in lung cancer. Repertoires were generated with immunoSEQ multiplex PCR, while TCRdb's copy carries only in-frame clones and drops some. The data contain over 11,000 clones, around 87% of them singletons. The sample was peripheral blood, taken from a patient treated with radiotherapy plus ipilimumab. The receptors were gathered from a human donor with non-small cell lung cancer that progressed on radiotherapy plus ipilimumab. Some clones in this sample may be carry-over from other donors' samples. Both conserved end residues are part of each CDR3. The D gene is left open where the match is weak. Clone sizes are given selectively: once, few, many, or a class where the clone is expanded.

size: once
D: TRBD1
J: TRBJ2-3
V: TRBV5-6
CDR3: CASSAIPGQGGDTQYF
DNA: TGTGCCAGCAGCGCAATTCCGGGACAGGGAGGAGATACGCAGTATTTT

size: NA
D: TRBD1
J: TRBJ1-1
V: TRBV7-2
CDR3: CASIGQGARNTEAFF
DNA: TGTGCCAGCATCGGACAGGGGGCTCGGAACACTGAAGCTTTCTTT

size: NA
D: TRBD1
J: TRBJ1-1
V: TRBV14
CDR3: CASTHLPGQELAGEAFF
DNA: TGTGCCAGCACTCACCTACCGGGACAGGAATTAGCGGGTGAAGCTTTCTTT

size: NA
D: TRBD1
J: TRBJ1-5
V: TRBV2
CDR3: CASMGTGGNQPQHF
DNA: TGTGCCAGCATGGGGACAGGGGGCAATCAGCCCCAGCATTTT

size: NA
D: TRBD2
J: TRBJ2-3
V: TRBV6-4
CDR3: CASSDDSGGGTDTQYF
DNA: TGTGCCAGCAGTGACGACAGCGGGGGAGGCACAGATACGCAGTATTTT

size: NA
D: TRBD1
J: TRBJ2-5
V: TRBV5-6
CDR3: CASSTTGGWTFETQYF
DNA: TGTGCCAGCAGCACCACAGGGGGCTGGACCTTCGAGACCCAGTACTTC

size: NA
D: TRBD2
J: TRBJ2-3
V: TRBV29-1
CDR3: CSSTSGGTDTQYF
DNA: TGCAGCTCCACTAGCGGTGGCACAGATACGCAGTATTTT

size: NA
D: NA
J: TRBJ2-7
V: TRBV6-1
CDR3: CASSVGRSYEQYF
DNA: TGTGCCAGCAGTGTGGGCAGGTCCTACGAGCAGTACTTC

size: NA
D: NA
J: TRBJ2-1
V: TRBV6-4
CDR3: CASSESGGSYNEQFF
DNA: TGTGCCAGCAGTGAGAGCGGAGGCTCCTACAATGAGCAGTTCTTC

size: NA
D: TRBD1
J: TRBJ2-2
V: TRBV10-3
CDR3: CAIRNRGHDTGELFF
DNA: TGTGCCATCAGAAACAGGGGGCACGACACCGGGGAGCTGTTTTTT

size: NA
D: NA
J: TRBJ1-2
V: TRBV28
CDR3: CASRDIVNYGYTF
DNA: TGTGCCAGCCGGGACATCGTTAACTATGGCTACACCTTC

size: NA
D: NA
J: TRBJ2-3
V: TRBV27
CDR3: CASSHTDTQYF
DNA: TGTGCCAGCAGTCACACAGATACGCAGTATTTT

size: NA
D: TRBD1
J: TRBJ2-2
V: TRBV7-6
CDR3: CASTTGTGDIGELFF
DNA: TGTGCCAGCACCACTGGGACAGGGGATATCGGGGAGCTGTTTTTT

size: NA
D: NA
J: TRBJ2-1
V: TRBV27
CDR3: CASSFDYRNEQFF
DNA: TGTGCCAGCAGTTTTGACTATCGCAATGAGCAGTTCTTC

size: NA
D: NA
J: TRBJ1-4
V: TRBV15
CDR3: CASTYGGNEKLFF
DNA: TGTGCCTCCACTTACGGAGGGAATGAAAAACTGTTTTTT

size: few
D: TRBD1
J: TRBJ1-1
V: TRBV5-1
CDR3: CASSLSGQGPSEAFF
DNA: TGCGCCAGCAGCTTGTCGGGACAGGGCCCCTCGGAAGCTTTCTTT

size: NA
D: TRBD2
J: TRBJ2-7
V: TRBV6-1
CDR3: CASSRTSGLSYEQYF
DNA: TGTGCCAGCAGTCGAACTAGCGGCCTATCCTACGAGCAGTACTTC

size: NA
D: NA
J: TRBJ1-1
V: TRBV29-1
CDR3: CSARDYGGTEAFF
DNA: TGCAGCGCAAGGGACTACGGGGGCACTGAAGCTTTCTTT

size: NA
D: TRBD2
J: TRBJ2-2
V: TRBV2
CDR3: CASIVSGSPGSGELFF
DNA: TGTGCCAGCATTGTAAGCGGGAGCCCCGGGTCCGGGGAGCTGTTTTTT

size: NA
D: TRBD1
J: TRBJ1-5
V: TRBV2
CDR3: CASSARDSFSQPQHF
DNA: TGTGCCAGCAGTGCTAGGGACAGCTTTAGTCAGCCCCAGCATTTT

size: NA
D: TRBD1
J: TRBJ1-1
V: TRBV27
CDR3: CASSSADRATEAFF
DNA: TGTGCCAGCAGTTCGGCGGACAGGGCCACTGAAGCTTTCTTT

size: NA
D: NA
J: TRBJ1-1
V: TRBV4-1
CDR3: CASSQVYTGMNTEAFF
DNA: TGCGCCAGCAGCCAAGTTTATACAGGAATGAACACTGAAGCTTTCTTT

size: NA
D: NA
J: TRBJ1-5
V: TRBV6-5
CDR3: CASQQGSNQPQHF
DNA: TGTGCCAGCCAACAGGGAAGTAATCAGCCCCAGCATTTT

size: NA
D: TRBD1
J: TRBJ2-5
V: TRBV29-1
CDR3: CSVLGGQLRETQYF
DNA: TGCAGCGTTCTAGGGGGACAGTTGAGGGAGACCCAGTACTTC

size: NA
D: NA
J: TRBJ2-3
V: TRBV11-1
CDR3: CASSLGESTDTQYF
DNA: TGTGCCAGCAGCTTAGGCGAAAGCACAGATACGCAGTATTTT

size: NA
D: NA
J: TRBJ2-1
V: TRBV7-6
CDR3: CASSFSGAPLYNEQFF
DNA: TGTGCCAGCAGCTTCTCAGGGGCCCCCCTCTACAATGAGCAGTTCTTC

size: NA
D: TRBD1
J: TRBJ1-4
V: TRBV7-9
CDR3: CASSPGQGRMEKLFF
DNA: TGTGCCAGCAGCCCAGGACAGGGGCGAATGGAAAAACTGTTTTTT

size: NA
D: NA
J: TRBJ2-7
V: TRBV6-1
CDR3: CASSLGYEQYF
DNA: TGTGCCAGCAGCCTAGGATACGAGCAGTACTTC

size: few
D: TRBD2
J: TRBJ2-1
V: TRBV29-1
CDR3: CSVEEAGANEQFF
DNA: TGCAGCGTGGAAGAAGCGGGAGCCAATGAGCAGTTCTTC

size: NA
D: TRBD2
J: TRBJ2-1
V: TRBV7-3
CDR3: CASSSAGLLEGYNEQFF
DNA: TGTGCCAGCAGCTCAGCGGGACTCCTAGAGGGGTACAATGAGCAGTTCTTC

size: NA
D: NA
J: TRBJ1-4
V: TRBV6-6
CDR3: CASTLLGGKLFF
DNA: TGTGCCAGCACCCTCTTGGGGGGAAAACTGTTTTTT

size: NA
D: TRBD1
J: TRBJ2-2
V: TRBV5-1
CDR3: CASSPGGTNTGELFF
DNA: TGCGCCAGCAGCCCAGGGGGTACGAACACCGGGGAGCTGTTTTTT

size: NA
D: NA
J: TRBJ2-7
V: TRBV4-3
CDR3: CASSQVYRVDEQYF
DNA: TGCGCCAGCAGCCAAGTGTACAGGGTCGACGAGCAGTACTTC

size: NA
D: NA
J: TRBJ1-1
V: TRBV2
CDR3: CASSDGPPRTEAFF
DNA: TGTGCCAGCAGTGACGGCCCCCCGAGGACTGAAGCTTTCTTT

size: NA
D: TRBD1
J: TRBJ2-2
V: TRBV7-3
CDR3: CASSPAGTGNTGELFF
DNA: TGTGCCAGCAGCCCCGCCGGGACAGGGAACACCGGGGAGCTGTTTTTT

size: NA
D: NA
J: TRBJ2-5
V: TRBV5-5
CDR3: CASSLLPPETQYF
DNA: TGTGCCAGCAGCTTACTCCCTCCGGAGACCCAGTACTTC

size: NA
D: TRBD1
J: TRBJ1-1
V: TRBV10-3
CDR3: CAIRQGLNTEAFF
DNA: TGTGCCATAAGACAGGGCCTGAACACTGAAGCTTTCTTT

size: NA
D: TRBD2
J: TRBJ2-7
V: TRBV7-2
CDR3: CASSGKTSGSNYEQYF
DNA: TGTGCCAGCAGCGGAAAGACTAGCGGGAGTAACTACGAGCAGTACTTC

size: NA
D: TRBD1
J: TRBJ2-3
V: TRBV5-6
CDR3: CASSSPGQGSTDTQYF
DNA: TGTGCCAGCAGCTCGCCGGGACAGGGATCCACAGATACGCAGTATTTT

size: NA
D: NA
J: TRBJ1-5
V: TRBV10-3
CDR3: CAISYADRRNQPQHF
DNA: TGTGCCATCAGTTACGCAGACAGAAGGAATCAGCCCCAGCATTTT

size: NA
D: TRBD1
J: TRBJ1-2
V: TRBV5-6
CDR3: CASSPGTAGGYTF
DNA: TGTGCCAGCAGCCCGGGGACAGCTGGCGGCTACACCTTC

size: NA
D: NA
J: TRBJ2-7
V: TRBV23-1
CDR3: CASSQSRGVPTSYEQYF
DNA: TGCGCCAGCAGTCAATCCCGGGGAGTCCCAACCTCCTACGAGCAGTACTTC

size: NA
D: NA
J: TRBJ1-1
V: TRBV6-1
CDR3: CASSSTGFTEAFF
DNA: TGTGCCAGCAGTTCCACAGGGTTCACTGAAGCTTTCTTT

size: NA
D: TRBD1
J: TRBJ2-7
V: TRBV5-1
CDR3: CASSGTGGSIEQYF
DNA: TGCGCCAGCAGCGGAACAGGGGGCTCGATAGAGCAGTACTTC

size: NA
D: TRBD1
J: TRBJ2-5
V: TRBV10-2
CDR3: CASQTLRTGETQYF
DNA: TGCGCCAGCCAAACCTTGAGGACAGGAGAGACCCAGTACTTC

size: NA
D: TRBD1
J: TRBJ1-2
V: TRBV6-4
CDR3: CASSANLGQGVGGYTF
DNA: TGTGCCAGCAGTGCCAACCTCGGCCAGGGGGTAGGTGGCTACACCTTC

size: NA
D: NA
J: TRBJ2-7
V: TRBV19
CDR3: CASRRGGDSYEQYF
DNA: TGTGCCAGCCGTAGGGGCGGGGACTCCTACGAGCAGTACTTC

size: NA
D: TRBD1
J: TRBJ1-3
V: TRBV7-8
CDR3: CASSLRGLSGNTIYF
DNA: TGTGCCAGCAGCTTAAGGGGGCTATCAGGAAACACCATATATTTT

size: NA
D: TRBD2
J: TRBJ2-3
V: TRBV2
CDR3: CASSVASGGLTDTQYF
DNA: TGTGCCAGCAGTGTGGCTAGCGGGGGCCTCACAGATACGCAGTATTTT

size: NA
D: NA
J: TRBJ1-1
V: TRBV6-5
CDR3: CASSSTDSTEAFF
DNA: TGTGCCAGCAGTTCCACCGACAGCACTGAAGCTTTCTTT